This TCR beta chain emerged from a study of a mutant IDH1 vaccine in newly diagnosed glioma. About the research overall: Treated patients had a mean age of about 44 years and a sex split that was about 62% male and 37.5% female.

Comments on this clone: What it recognizes is unknown.

The method was immunoSEQ multiplex PCR; TCRdb's version includes in-frame clones alone and lacks a portion of them. The sample has 30,000 to 35,000 clones, roughly nine tenths seen once. Stated time point: week 47, end of study. Every single dose of the vaccine, 300 ug of mutant IDH1 20-mer peptide, came with topical imiquimod. The germline V gene has CDR1 SGHTA and CDR2 FQGNSA. V shed 10 bases, J shed 6 bases, and the junction held 13 bases outside the gene matches. The CDR3 contains 15 residues. The sample here was PBMCs, taken from a glioma patient whose treatment included an IDH1 peptide vaccine. The source is a middle-aged man with glioma. The rearrangement joins TRBV7-2 to TRBJ2-1; 9 bases align to TRBD2. This CDR3 reads CATIREREARNEQFF. The CDR3 DNA is TGTGCCACCATCCGTGAGCGGGAGGCCCGCAATGAGCAGTTCTTC. Supplemented by reference TRBV7-2 and TRBJ2-1, the full variable domain reads GAGVSQSPSNKVTEKGKDVELRCDPISGHTALYWYRQSLGQGLEFLIYFQGNSAPDKSGLPSDRFSAERTGGSVSTLTIQRTQQEDSAVYLCATIREREARNEQFFGPGTRLTVL.